The entry that follows covers one T cell receptor beta chain sequence. What it recognizes is unknown. This record comes from a study of response to subunit inactivated influenza vaccine. One entry per CDR3 protein, called by TCRdb with MiXCR from the RT-PCR reads. The top ten clones hold around 13% of a sample with about 480,000 distinct CDR3 sequences, 13% of them seen once. Deletions cut 3 bases from V and 4 bases from J, with 11 bases between. The CDR3 is 14 amino acids. Germline CDR1 reads SGHNT; CDR2 reads YYREEE (reference sequence). Whole-study findings and limits: T cells newly recruited by each seasonal influenza vaccination are few, the authors suggested.

The clonotype was recovered from a man aged 45 to 65 who received an inactivated influenza vaccine. Sequenced here: PBMCs from blood, sampled 45 days after vaccination. The chain uses TRBV5-4 and TRBJ2-1, with D perhaps TRBD2 (6 bases). The CDR3: CASSWGVGYNEQFF. CDR3 in DNA: TGTGCCAGCAGCTGGGGGGTAGGGTACAATGAGCAGTTCTTC.